The entry below gives a single T cell receptor beta chain sequence along with its context. The length of the CDR3 is 14 residues. Germline-derived CDR1 and CDR2 are SGHNT and YYREEE (reference sequence). With UMI labels, 5' RACE was used to prepare the TRB cDNA libraries. TCRdb reprocessed the 5' RACE reads; each CDR3 protein has one entry and no DNA is given. The sample has approximately 37,000 distinct CDR3 sequences. This sample is drawn from a study of CXCR3-negative and CXCR3-positive naive CD8 T cells. Specimen: memory CD8+ T cells from blood. The sequence was collected from a human donor in good health. Some clones in this sample may be carry-over from other donors' samples. V and J are TRBV5-4 and TRBJ1-2; with no DNA, the TCRdb D assignment of TRBD1 cannot be verified. The CDR3: CASSDIPGGYGYTF.